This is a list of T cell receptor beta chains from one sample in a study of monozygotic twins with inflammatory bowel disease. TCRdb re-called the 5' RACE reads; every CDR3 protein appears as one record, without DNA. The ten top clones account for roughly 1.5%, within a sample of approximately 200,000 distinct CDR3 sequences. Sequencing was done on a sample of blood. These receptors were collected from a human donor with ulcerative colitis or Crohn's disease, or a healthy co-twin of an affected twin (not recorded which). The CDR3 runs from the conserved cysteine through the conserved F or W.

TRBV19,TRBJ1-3,CASRGLTGNTIYF
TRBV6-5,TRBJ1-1,CASSGGAITEAFF
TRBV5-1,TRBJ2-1,CASSPSGGPYNEQFF
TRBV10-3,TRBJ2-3,CAISNADTQYF
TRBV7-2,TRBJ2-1,CASSLRTSGHNEQFF
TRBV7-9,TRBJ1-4,CASGGQPTGGSKLFF
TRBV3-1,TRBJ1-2,CASSRPSSGLTGYTF
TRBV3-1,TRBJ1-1,CASSQRESGVFF
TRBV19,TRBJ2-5,CASKQTVRRETQYF
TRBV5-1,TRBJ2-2,CASSEGHGELFF
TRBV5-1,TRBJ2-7,CASSLSTGTEQYF
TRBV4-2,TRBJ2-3,CASSPGMGERRSTDTQYF
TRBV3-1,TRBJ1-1,CASSQLKGPAEAFF
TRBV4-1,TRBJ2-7,CASGQERGSSNSYEQYF